The next 3 T cell receptor beta chains were all read from a single sample in a study of regulatory T cells in long-lasting Graves disease. CDR3-region Arm-PCR and iRepertoire HTBI primers produced the TCR beta libraries. In TCRdb, the multiplex PCR reads were re-called with MiXCR into one record per CDR3 protein. The data contain approximately 400,000 distinct CDR3 sequences, roughly 24% of them singletons. The sample's time point: persistent/refractory GD, antithyroid drugs over 5 years with positive TRAb. Scientists built the TCR library using RNA that was extracted from PBMCs. The material sequenced was peripheral blood mononuclear cells (PBMCs), taken when the disease was refractory, from a patient treated with antithyroid drugs. The source is a woman in her 40s with Graves disease.

This clonotype was seen ten or more times. The chain carries TRBV15 and TRBJ1-2, with D possibly matching TRBD1 (5 bases). Trimming took off 3 bases at V and 5 bases at J, with 10 bases between the two ends. The CDR3 runs 13 residues. Germline CDR1 is LNHNV and CDR2 is YYDKDF (reference sequence). The CDR3 sequence: CATSRQGWYGYTF. The CDR3 DNA follows: TGTGCCACCAGCAGGCAGGGTTGGTATGGCTACACCTTC. Variable domain in full (rest from reference TRBV15 and TRBJ1-2): DAMVIQNPRYQVTQFGKPVTLSCSQTLNHNVMYWYQQKSSQAPKLLFHYYDKDFNNEADTPDNFQSRRPNTSFCFLDIRSPGLGDTAMYLCATSRQGWYGYTFGSGTRLTVV.

This clonotype was detected ten times or more. The junction and the germline gene differ at one end; a read error may be behind it. This chain connects TRBV7-9 to TRBJ1-1; D gene unclear. In germline, CDR1 is SEHNR, CDR2 FQNEAQ (reference sequence). CDR3 length equals 13 residues. The CDR3 sequence: CASSQTLNTEAFF. The CDR3 DNA follows: TGCGCCAGCAGCCAGACATTGAACACTGAAGCTTTCTTT.

This clonotype has just a few counts. The chain joins TRBV6-1 to TRBJ2-7; a possible D gene is TRBD2 (6 bases). Per germline, CDR1 MNHNS and CDR2 SASEGT. The germline V and J ends were trimmed by 4 bases and 2 bases, with 15 bases remaining between them. This CDR3 contains 15 residues. CDR3 region: CASSVQIGLPYEQYF. The CDR3 bases are TGTGCCAGCAGTGTACAAATTGGACTACCCTACGAGCAGTACTTC.